This entry features one T cell receptor (beta chain) sequence. Its antigen remains undetermined. There are no base qualities to consult, and no much larger clone falls within one base. This entry belongs to a study of siplizumab effects on memory and regulatory T cells (dated by TCRdb to 2018 to 2020). About the study as a whole: The study examined how the anti-CD2 antibody siplizumab affects alloreactive T-cell subsets in allogeneic mixed lymphocyte reactions built from human PBMCs.

Sorted unstimulated T cells and proliferating T cells recovered from mixed lymphocyte reactions underwent TCRbeta CDR3 sequencing. Fresh whole blood from 9 to 10 HLA-typed healthy donors served as the source for isolating PBMCs. Libraries were built with the immunoSEQ multiplex PCR assay. The deep sequencing platform assayed about 10^5 TCR templates per sample. Genomic DNA extracted from sorted T cells was the material used for TCRbeta CDR3 sequencing. Per the source publication's procedure: Clonal analysis of TCRbeta CDR3 data was done in the R programming language. Unstimulated samples were compared with post-reaction CFSE-low samples to define alloreactive CD4+ and CD8+ clones. Alloreactive CD4+ clones were assigned to regulatory or non-regulatory origin by matching sequences to sorted unstimulated Treg and non-Treg repertoires. TCRdb limited this immuneACCESS table to in-frame rearrangements with V and J called. A share of clones is missing; checked studies link under half to unresolved V genes, and the rest is unexplained. That table is the source of V, J and clone size, and D and trimming were worked out from the DNA. For this sample the table gives around 94,000 clones, of which roughly 90% were detected only once. The ten largest clones add up to 1% to 1.3% of the sample.

General conclusions and limits of the study: Compared with memory T cells, unstimulated naive T cells appeared more diverse, and naive cells seemed to make a substantial contribution to the alloresponse. Roughly 75-97% of proliferating CD4+ or CD8+ clones could not be assigned a naive or memory phenotype. Siplizumab significantly reduced the cumulative frequency of alloreactive sequences traceable to unstimulated CD4+ memory T cells. Sequences below about 10^-5 frequency were poorly captured, so only a minor fraction of alloreactive clones could be mapped to unstimulated subsets. The suppressive function of proliferating Tregs from siplizumab cultures was not functionally confirmed. Among mappable alloreactive CD4+ clones, the Treg-derived fraction averaged about 70% with siplizumab versus roughly 29% in control reactions.

Trimming accounts for 0 bases at V and 7 bases at J, while the number of junction bases matched to no gene is 3. The germline V gene (reference sequence) sets CDR1 to MNHEY and CDR2 to SMNVEV. Including the terminal cysteine and phenylalanine, the CDR3 comprises 14 residues. The kept DNA is CDR3 alone, 42 bases in frame from the first base. The sequenced sample consisted of CD4+ T cells sorted from blood. This sequence was found in a human donor in good health. In this chain, TRBV27 is recombined with TRBJ2-7; TRBD2 matches 10 bases in the middle. The CDR3 protein is CASSLSTLAGEQYF. The DNA sequence follows: TGTGCCAGCAGTTTATCCACACTAGCGGGGGAGCAGTACTTC.